The 3 T cell receptor beta chains below were found in one sample sequenced in a study of early T cells in non-severe SARS-CoV-2 infection. Via MiXCR, TCRdb re-called the 5' RACE reads, giving one row per CDR3 protein. The sample yields tens of thousands of distinct CDR3 sequences, around 10% seen once. Specimen: whole blood. The receptors were sampled from an adult who was a healthcare worker with PCR-confirmed SARS-CoV-2 infection or an uninfected control (not recorded which).

This clonotype was seen a handful of times. V and J are TRBV29-1 and TRBJ2-3; the D gene is possibly TRBD2 (6 bases). This CDR3 region has 14 residues. The germline V and J ends were trimmed by 1 base and 3 bases, with 11 bases remaining between them. From germline, CDR1 is SQVTM and CDR2 ANQGSEA. The CDR3 DNA reads as TGCAGCGTTGAAGGGATACGGGGGACAGATACGCAGTATTTT. Translating gives CSVEGIRGTDTQYF.

This clonotype came up many times. This chain connects TRBV21-1 to TRBJ2-7. TRBV21-1 has pseudogene status. This CDR3 is built from 11 residues. CDR3 in amino acids: CASSKERKQYF. Here the CDR3 DNA reads TGTGCCAGCAGCAAGGAAAGAAAGCAGTACTTC.

This clonotype was seen ten or more times. V and J are TRBV2 and TRBJ2-4, with D unclear. Germline V gene data show CDR1 as SNHLY and CDR2 as FYNNEI. Deletions cut 8 bases from V and 9 bases from J, with 11 bases between. The CDR3 is 11 residues long. The CDR3 here is CASGPWGIQYF. The CDR3 coding sequence is TGTGCCAGCGGTCCCTGGGGCATTCAGTACTTC.